The subject of this entry is one T cell receptor (beta chain). What it recognizes is unknown. The data are from a study of shared clonotypes between healthy human individuals. General study points: Larger richness was generally estimated for naive than memory subsets. Unshared clonotypes carried lower generation probabilities than those common to all four donors.

Only CD45RO-negative cells positively selected for CCR7 counted as naive CD8 cells, so terminally differentiated effector memory CD45RA+ cells were excluded. The V and J ends lost 6 bases and 10 bases respectively, with 13 bases between them. Germline CDR1 SQVTM, CDR2 ANQGSEA. The CDR3 consists of 11 residues. Once extracted for a subset, genomic DNA was divided evenly among several immunoSEQ plates. Some clones are missing from TCRdb's copy, which holds only in-frame ones; the method was immunoSEQ multiplex PCR. Among about 2 million clones listed, about 95% were seen once. Input material: naive CD8+ T cells sorted from blood. The receptor was derived from a man younger than 35 in good health. The V call is TRBV29-1, the J call TRBJ2-1; weak D call: TRBD1 (6 bases). The CDR3 loop is CSVGEDREQFF. CDR3 sequence (DNA): TGCAGCGTGGGTGAAGACAGGGAGCAGTTCTTC.